The present T cell receptor (beta chain) was sequenced within a study of T cells after yellow fever vaccination (dated by TCRdb to the late 2010s). Describing the broader study: The SMART-Seq v4 Ultra Low Input RNA kit was used to prepare libraries from fractions with low cell numbers. Bulk PBMC replicates and cell subsets were isolated from blood drawn at multiple timepoints before and after both primary and secondary immunization. To follow T-cell clones before and after both primary and booster YFV17D yellow fever vaccination, bulk TCR alpha and beta repertoires underwent longitudinal sequencing. Two healthy male donors made up the cohort, one aged 18 to 30 years and the other aged 30 to 39 years. Study-level results and caveats: FACS-sorted repertoires could contain abundant contaminating clonotypes from the bulk population, so computational filtering was required. Only a couple of donors were included in the study, so the extent to which the findings can be generalized is limited. Most clones expanded after primary vaccination were re-detected after the booster (96% of CD4 and roughly 85% of CD8), suggesting broad memory maintenance. A small fraction of clonotypes appeared in both the CD4 and CD8 compartments, likely as a result of convergent recombination. Compared with the primary T-cell response, the secondary T-cell response was faster but weaker, reaching its peak on day 5 rather than on day 15.

Turning to this clonotype: The antigen it recognizes is unknown. It has no much larger one-base neighbor in the sample; base qualities were not kept.

Here V drops 5 bases and J drops 3 bases, and the junction holds 11 bases not matched to any gene. Spanning cysteine to phenylalanine, the CDR3 consists of 17 amino acids. Only the CDR3 DNA is retained, 51 bases long and in frame from the first base. CDR1 is given as MNHEY and CDR2 as SVGAGI, both from the germline V gene. The sample's treatment or condition label, in plain terms: live attenuated yellow fever vaccine strain. A standard Ficoll-Paque protocol was used to isolate PBMCs from peripheral blood. Dynabeads CD4 and CD8 positive selection kits were used to isolate the CD4 and CD8 T-cell fractions. TriZol was used to extract RNA from bulk PBMCs, from CD4 and CD8 fractions, and from dextramer-positive and dextramer-negative fractions. TCRdb records Illumina NovaSeq 6000 as the sequencer. TCR cDNA was synthesized by 5'RACE template switching, through which a universal primer site and unique molecular identifiers were introduced. Priming of cDNA synthesis was performed from both the TCR alpha and TCR beta constant segments. Library amplification involved two PCR steps, and the second step added sample barcodes and sequencing adapters. Sequencing of libraries was done on Illumina HiSeq 2500 (2x100 bp) or NovaSeq (2x150 bp). As for the authors' bioinformatics: MIGEC handled demultiplexing of reads and collapsing into UMI consensus sequences, while MiXCR performed V(D)J alignment. Clonotypes responding to the vaccine were identified with edgeR on replicate PBMC samples, with the criteria of FDR below 0.01 and a log2 fold change above 5 up to day 15. CD4 or CD8 identity was assigned to each bulk clonotype according to whether the clonotype was present at higher abundance in the sequenced CD4 repertoire or the sequenced CD8 repertoire. TCRdb passed the public sequencing reads through fastp at Q25 and MiXCR, retaining productive beta sequences. Every entry covers one CDR3 protein and lists the most common genes and DNA from its rows. These V and J calls rely on TCRdb rather than the paper's analysis. The sample table contains some 340,000 distinct CDR3 sequences; only one count was recorded for around 11% of them. Jointly, the top ten make up less than 3.5% of the sample.

The sample consisted of CD4+ T cells sorted from PBMCs, taken 45 days after the yellow fever booster vaccination. The chain links TRBV6-5 with TRBJ2-2, and TRBD2 matches 8 of the central bases. This clonotype was sampled from a man younger than 35 who received the YFV17D yellow fever vaccine. The CDR3 reads CASSTRSRGGYTGELFF. The nucleotide sequence reads as follows: TGTGCCAGCAGTACCCGGTCTCGGGGGGGATACACCGGGGAGCTGTTTTTT.